This T cell receptor (beta chain) was captured by sequencing in a study of T-cell reconstitution after alpha-beta-depleted transplantation in children (dated by TCRdb to the mid-2010s). Background on the whole study: The study quantitatively tracked T-cell immune reconstitution after TCRalphabeta/CD19-depleted allogeneic hematopoietic cell transplantation in children using TCR repertoire profiling.

This specimen's treatment or condition label, per the study, means: allogeneic hematopoietic cell transplantation with graft depleted of TCRalphabeta T cells and CD19 B cells. The transplant recipients were children given TCRalphabeta/CD19-depleted allogeneic hematopoietic cell grafts. Its CDR3 holds 17 amino acids, cysteine through phenylalanine. Only the CDR3 DNA is retained, 51 bases long and in frame from the first base. V and J are trimmed by 5 bases and 2 bases, and the gene matches miss 8 bases of the junction. Study-wide findings and limitations: Hyperexpanded clone frequencies declined over subsequent months; after one year, T-cell counts and TCRbeta diversity were mostly attributed to newly produced T cells. Apparently early alphabetaT-cell count recovery about two months after transplant reportedly relied on only several hundred rapidly expanded clones derived from non-depleted graft cells. In some patients, the high TCRbeta diversity seen at day 60 was put down to recipient T cells and intrathymic progenitors that had survived conditioning.

The library was made by PCR. TCRdb shows the sequencer as Illumina HiSeq 2500. TCR library preparation used molecular barcoding, with unique molecular identifiers applied to normalize quantification of the TCRbeta repertoire. The public reads were reprocessed in TCRdb via fastp at Q25 and MiXCR, keeping in-frame beta chains. Duplicate CDR3 protein sequences are folded into a single record with the most common DNA and genes. This sample comprises about 900,000 distinct CDR3 sequences, around 30% of them detected only once. Of the sample, about 28% falls within the top ten clones. Comments on this clonotype: Its antigen remains unidentified. Nothing much larger sits one base from this clone, and base qualities are not available.

The chain employs TRBV12-3 or TRBV12-4 and TRBJ2-5, and 13 junctional nucleotides match TRBD2. The TCR originated in a boy under three years old who had a stem cell transplant for SCID, so the T cells may come from the graft donor. The input for sequencing was PBMCs, mostly from graft donor cells, taken 360 days after TCRalphabeta/CD19-depleted stem cell transplant. The CDR3 reads as follows: CASSLNRLAGGQETQYF. The bases are TGTGCCAGCAGTCTTAATCGACTAGCGGGGGGTCAAGAGACCCAGTACTTC.